This T cell receptor (beta chain) was recovered during a study of blood T cell repertoires in COVID-19. Study information: The samples span acute and convalescent COVID-19 from the United States, Italy and Spain. From T cells, B-cell-depleted T cells, or PBMCs came the material, which was cDNA or gDNA.

Germline assignment: CDR1 SGHTS and CDR2 YDEGEE. This CDR3 comprises 12 residues. The V end was cut by 7 bases, the J end by 5 bases, with 12 bases between. In the original analysis: Amplification with reference gene primers provided the estimates of nucleated cell counts. Sequencing used immunoSEQ multiplex PCR; TCRdb keeps in-frame clones, though not all of them. V, J and clone size are those of that table, while D and trimming were read from the DNA. Among over 300,000 clones listed, 85% to 90% were seen once. Sequences were obtained from peripheral blood. This TCR was recovered from a man aged 18-30 years with active or convalescent COVID-19. The chain carries TRBV5-8 and TRBJ2-5; D is undetermined. CDR3 protein: CASRQTGETQYF. CDR3 bases: TGTGCCAGCCGGCAAACCGGGGAGACCCAGTACTTC.